This T cell receptor (beta chain) was sequenced for a study of blood T cells in healthy people across ages. Findings and limits, study-wide: Long-lived and aged donors differed, with more naive CD4+ cells and higher diversity in the long-lived.

This clonotype was detected only a few times. Its specificity is not known. The draw of peripheral blood yielded ten milliliters from each donor. Extraction yielded at least 5 micrograms of total RNA per sample. Germline CDR1 reads SGHRS; CDR2 reads YFSETQ. The length of the CDR3 is 14 residues. Next came a second PCR, run for about 6 to 11 cycles, which used a sample-barcoded 5' primer along with a J-beta primer mix. Paired-end reads containing CDR3 totaled no fewer than 3 million for each sample. MiXCR, applied by TCRdb to the 5' RACE reads, yields one record per CDR3 protein. This table has roughly 860,000 distinct CDR3 sequences, approximately 67% appearing once.

This chain connects TRBV5-1 to TRBJ2-5, with 8 bases matching TRBD1. The J call may not be correct, given that the DNA end is closer to TRBJ2-7. The sequencing input was blood. The sequence derives from a man under 40 in good health. The CDR3 loop reads CASSAGQGYHEQYF. For the CDR3, the DNA is TGCGCCAGCAGCGCCGGACAGGGTTACCACGAGCAGTACTTC.